This T cell receptor (beta chain) is drawn from a study of cytomegalovirus exposure and HLA in healthy donors. Broader study findings: The authors later found HLA-associated TCR beta chains more clonally expanded than equally common others.

This CDR3 region has 15 residues. J was trimmed by 6 bases and V by 4 bases; bases with no gene match: 5. CDR1 and CDR2 (germline): SGHNT, YYREEE (reference sequence). Vbeta (60) and Jbeta (13) primers were used in the PCR. Libraries were prepared by immunoSEQ multiplex PCR; TCRdb keeps only in-frame clonotypes and omits some of them. Of under 150,000 clones in the sample, over 60% were seen once. Though nominally healthy at sampling, donors likely had unrecorded immune exposures. As regards this clone: Its specificity is unknown.

The TCR originated in a woman aged 25 to 39 in good health and CMV-seropositive. The V call is TRBV5-4, the J call TRBJ1-4; 11 bases are a match to TRBD1. The sequencing sample was made of PBMCs. CDR3 in DNA: TGTGCCAGCAGCACACGGACAGGGGGCGATGAAAAACTGTTTTTT. Residues: CASSTRTGGDEKLFF. The complete variable domain, with remaining parts taken from reference TRBV5-4 and TRBJ1-4, reads ETGVTQSPTHLIKTRGQQVTLRCSSQSGHNTVSWYQQALGQGPQFIFQYYREEENGRGNFPPRFSGLQFPNYSSELNVNALELDDSALYLCASSTRTGGDEKLFFGSGTQLSVL.